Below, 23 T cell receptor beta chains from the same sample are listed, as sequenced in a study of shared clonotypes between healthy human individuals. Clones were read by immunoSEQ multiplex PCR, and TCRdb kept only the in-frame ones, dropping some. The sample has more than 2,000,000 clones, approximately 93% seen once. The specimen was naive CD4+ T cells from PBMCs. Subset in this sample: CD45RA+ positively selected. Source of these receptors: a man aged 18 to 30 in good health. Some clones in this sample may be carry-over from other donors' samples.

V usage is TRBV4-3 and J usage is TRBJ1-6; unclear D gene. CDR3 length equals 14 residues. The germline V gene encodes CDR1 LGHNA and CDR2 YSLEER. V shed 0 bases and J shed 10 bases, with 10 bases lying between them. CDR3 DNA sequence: TGCGCCAGCAGCCAAGAGCCCCGGCAATCACCCCTCCACTTT. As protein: CASSQEPRQSPLHF.

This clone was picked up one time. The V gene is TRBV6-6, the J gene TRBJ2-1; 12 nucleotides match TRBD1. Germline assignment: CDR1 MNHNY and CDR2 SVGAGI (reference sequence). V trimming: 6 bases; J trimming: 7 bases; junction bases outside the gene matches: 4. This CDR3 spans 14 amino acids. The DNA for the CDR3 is TGTGCCAGCAGGGGACAGGGGGCGATTAATGAGCAGTTCTTC. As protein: CASRGQGAINEQFF.

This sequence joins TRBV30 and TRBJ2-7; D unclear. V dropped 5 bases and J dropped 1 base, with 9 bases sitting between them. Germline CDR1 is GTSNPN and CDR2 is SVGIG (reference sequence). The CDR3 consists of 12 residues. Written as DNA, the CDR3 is TGTGCCTGGGTCCGACAATCCTACGAGCAGTACTTC. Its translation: CAWVRQSYEQYF.

In nucleotides, the CDR3 is TGTGCCAGCAGCTTAGATCTGGCAGGGGGCGAAGTCCCTGTTACGCAGTATTTT. Its translation: CASSLDLAGGEVPVTQYF. The rearrangement joins TRBV11-3 to TRBJ2-3, with 8 nucleotides matching TRBD1. From germline, CDR1 is SGHNT and CDR2 YENEEA. The CDR3 has 18 amino acids. V lost 0 bases to trimming and J lost 8 bases; unmatched junction nucleotides: 16.

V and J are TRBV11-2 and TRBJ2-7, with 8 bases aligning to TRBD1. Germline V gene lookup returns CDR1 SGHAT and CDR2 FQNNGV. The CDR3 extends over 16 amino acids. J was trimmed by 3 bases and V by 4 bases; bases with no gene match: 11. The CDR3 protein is CASSWDRNSLVYEQYF. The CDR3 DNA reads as TGTGCCAGCAGCTGGGACAGGAATAGCCTTGTCTACGAGCAGTACTTC.

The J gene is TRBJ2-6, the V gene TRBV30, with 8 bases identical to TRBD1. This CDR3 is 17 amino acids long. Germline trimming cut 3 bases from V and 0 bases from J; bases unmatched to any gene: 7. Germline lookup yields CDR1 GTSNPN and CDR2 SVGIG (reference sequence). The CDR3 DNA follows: TGTGCCTGGAGCCTAGGACAGGGTTACTCTGGGGCCAACGTCCTGACTTTC. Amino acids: CAWSLGQGYSGANVLTF.

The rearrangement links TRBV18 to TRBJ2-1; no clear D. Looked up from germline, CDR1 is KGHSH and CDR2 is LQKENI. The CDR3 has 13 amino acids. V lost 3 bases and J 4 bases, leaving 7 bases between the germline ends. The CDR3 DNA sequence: TGTGCCAGCTCACCTGAGGTGTACAATGAGCAGTTCTTC. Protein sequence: CASSPEVYNEQFF. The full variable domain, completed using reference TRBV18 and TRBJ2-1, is NAGVMQNPRHLVRRRGQEARLRCSPMKGHSHVYWYRQLPEEGLKFMVYLQKENIIDESGMPKERFSAEFPKEGPSILRIQQVVRGDSAAYFCASSPEVYNEQFFGPGTRLTVL.

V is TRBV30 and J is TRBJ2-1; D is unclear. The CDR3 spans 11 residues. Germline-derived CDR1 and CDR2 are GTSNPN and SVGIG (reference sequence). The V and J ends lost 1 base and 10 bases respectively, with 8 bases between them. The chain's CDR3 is CAWSGAGEQFF. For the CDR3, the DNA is TGTGCCTGGAGTGGGGCTGGAGAGCAGTTCTTC.

CDR3 sequence (DNA): TGTGCCAGCAGCGTAGCTCCGGAGACAGGGAGCGGCTACACCTTC. It yields the protein CASSVAPETGSGYTF. The rearrangement uses TRBV9 and TRBJ1-2; 7 bases map to TRBD1. Looked up from germline, CDR1 is SGDLS and CDR2 is YYNGEE. Unmatched junction bases numbered 10, after V lost 0 bases and J lost 8 bases. The CDR3 spans 15 residues.

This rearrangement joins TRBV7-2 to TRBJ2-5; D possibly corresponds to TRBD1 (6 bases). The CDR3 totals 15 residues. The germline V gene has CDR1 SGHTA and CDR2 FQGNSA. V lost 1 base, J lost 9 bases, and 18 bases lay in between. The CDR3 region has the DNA TGTGCCAGCAGCTTAGTCAGGGGACCTGAAGGTCCCCAGTACTTC. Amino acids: CASSLVRGPEGPQYF.

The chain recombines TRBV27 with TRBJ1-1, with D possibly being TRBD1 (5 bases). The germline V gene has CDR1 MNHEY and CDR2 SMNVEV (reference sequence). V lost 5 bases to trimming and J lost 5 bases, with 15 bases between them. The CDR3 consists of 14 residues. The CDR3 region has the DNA TGTGCCAGCAGTCCACGAGGGGTTCATACTGAAGCTTTCTTT. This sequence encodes CASSPRGVHTEAFF.

CDR3 in DNA: TGTGCCAGTAGTATTCGACAGCCATACCGCAATCAGCCCCAGCATTTT. Amino acid sequence: CASSIRQPYRNQPQHF. The V gene is TRBV19, the J gene TRBJ1-5, with D perhaps matching TRBD1 (5 bases). Germline values: CDR1 LNHDA, CDR2 SQIVND (reference sequence). The CDR3 totals 16 residues. Trimming took 3 bases from V and 2 from J, leaving 14 bases between them. Combining the CDR3 with reference TRBV19 and TRBJ1-5 gives the whole variable domain DGGITQSPKYLFRKEGQNVTLSCEQNLNHDAMYWYRQDPGQGLRLIYYSQIVNDFQKGDIAEGYSVSREKKESFPLTVTSAQKNPTAFYLCASSIRQPYRNQPQHFGDGTRLSIL.

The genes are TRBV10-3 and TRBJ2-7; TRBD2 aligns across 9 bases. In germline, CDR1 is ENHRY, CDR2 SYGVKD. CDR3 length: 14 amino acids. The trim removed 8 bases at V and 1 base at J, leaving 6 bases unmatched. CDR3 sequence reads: CAIRAGGGSYEQYF. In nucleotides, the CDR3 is TGTGCCATCCGAGCGGGGGGAGGGTCCTACGAGCAGTACTTC.

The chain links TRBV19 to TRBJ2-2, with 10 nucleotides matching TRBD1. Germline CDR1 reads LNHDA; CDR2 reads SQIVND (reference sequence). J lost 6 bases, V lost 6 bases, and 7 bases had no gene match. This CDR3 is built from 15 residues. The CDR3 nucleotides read TGTGCCAGTAGCGACGGGACAGGGGAATCCGGGGAGCTGTTTTTT. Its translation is CASSDGTGESGELFF.

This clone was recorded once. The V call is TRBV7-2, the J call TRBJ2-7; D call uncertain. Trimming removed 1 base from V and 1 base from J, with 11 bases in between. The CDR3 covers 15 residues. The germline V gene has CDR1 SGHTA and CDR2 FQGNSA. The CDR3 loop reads CASSLVGFPSYEQYF. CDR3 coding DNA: TGTGCCAGCAGCTTAGTCGGTTTTCCATCCTACGAGCAGTACTTC.

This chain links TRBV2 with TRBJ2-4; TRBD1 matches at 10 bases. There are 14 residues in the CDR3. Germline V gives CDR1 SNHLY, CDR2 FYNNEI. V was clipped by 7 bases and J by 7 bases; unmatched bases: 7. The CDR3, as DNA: TGTGCCAGCACGGAGACAGGGGGCGGTAACATTCAGTACTTC. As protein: CASTETGGGNIQYF.

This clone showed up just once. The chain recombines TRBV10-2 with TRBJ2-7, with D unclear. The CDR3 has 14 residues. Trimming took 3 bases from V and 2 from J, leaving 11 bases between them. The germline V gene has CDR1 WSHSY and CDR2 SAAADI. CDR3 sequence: CASSDPNPAYEQYF. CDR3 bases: TGCGCCAGCAGTGACCCGAATCCAGCCTACGAGCAGTACTTC.

In DNA form, the CDR3 reads TGTGCCAGCAGCGCCTGGTGGGCTAGCGGTGCTGGGGGCAATGAGCAGTTCTTC. Amino acids: CASSAWWASGAGGNEQFF. V gene TRBV9 combines with J gene TRBJ2-1; TRBD2 matches 7 bases. This CDR3 has 18 residues. Germline CDR1 reads SGDLS; CDR2 reads YYNGEE. V gave up 3 bases and J gave up 6 bases; unmatched junction bases: 18.

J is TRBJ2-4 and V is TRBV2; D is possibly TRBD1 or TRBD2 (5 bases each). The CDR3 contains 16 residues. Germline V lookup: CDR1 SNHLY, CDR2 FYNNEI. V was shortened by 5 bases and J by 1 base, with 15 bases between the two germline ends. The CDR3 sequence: CASSSGRDGAKNIQYF. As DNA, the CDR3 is TGTGCCAGCAGTTCTGGACGGGACGGGGCCAAAAACATTCAGTACTTC.

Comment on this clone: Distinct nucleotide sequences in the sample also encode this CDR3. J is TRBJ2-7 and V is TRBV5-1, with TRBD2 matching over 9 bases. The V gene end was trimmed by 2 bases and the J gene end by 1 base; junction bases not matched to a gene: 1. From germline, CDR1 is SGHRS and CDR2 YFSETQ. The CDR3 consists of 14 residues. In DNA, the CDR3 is TGCGCCAGCAGCTTAGCGGGAGGATCCTACGAGCAGTACTTC. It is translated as CASSLAGGSYEQYF.

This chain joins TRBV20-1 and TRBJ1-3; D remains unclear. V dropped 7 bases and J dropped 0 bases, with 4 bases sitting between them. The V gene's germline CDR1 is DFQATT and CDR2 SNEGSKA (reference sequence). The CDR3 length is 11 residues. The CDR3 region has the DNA TGCAGTGGTGGCTCTGGAAACACCATATATTTT. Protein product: CSGGSGNTIYF.

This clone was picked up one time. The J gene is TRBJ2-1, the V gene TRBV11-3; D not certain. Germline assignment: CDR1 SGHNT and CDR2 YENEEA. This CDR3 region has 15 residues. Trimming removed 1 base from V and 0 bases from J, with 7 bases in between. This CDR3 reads CASSLGDVSYNEQFF. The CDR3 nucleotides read TGTGCCAGCAGCTTAGGGGATGTCTCCTACAATGAGCAGTTCTTC.

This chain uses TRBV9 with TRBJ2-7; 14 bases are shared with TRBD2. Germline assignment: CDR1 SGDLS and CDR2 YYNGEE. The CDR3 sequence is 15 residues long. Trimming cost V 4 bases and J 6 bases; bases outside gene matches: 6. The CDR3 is CASSPRGLAGVEQYF. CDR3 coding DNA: TGTGCCAGCAGCCCCAGGGGACTAGCGGGAGTCGAGCAGTACTTC.